The 18 T cell receptor beta chains below all came from one sample that was sequenced in a study of T cells in Graves' hyperthyroidism and ophthalmopathy. TCR beta CDR3 sequences were amplified from RNA transcripts. Carried out on the TCR CDR3, a first-round RT-PCR used the HTBI primer set. TCRdb redid the calling of the multiplex PCR reads with MiXCR, one entry per CDR3 protein. The sample carries about 410,000 distinct CDR3 sequences, more than 14% recorded once. Sample: blood. Every receptor here comes from a woman aged 25 to 39 with Graves' ophthalmopathy.

Ten or more counts support this clonotype. The chain combines TRBV7-9 with TRBJ2-5; 8 nucleotides match TRBD2. Trimming took 1 base from V and 1 from J; bases not matched to a gene: 2. Germline CDR1 and CDR2: SEHNR and FQNEAQ (reference sequence). The CDR3 has 15 residues. The CDR3 is CASSLGAGAQETQYF. The CDR3 DNA sequence: TGTGCCAGCAGCTTAGGAGCGGGGGCCCAAGAGACCCAGTACTTC.

Remarks on this clonotype: A much larger clone lies a single base off, so this may be a read error. This chain joins TRBV10-3 and TRBJ2-3; TRBD1 is a possible D gene (5 bases). The CDR3 spans 15 residues. The germline gives CDR1 ENHRY, CDR2 SYGVKD. In nucleotides, the CDR3 is TGTGCCATCAGTGAACGCGGCGGCCCCACAGGTACGCAGTATTTT. Translation: CAISERGGPTGTQYF.

This clonotype was detected ten times or more. This chain joins TRBV28 and TRBJ2-1, with 7 bases identical to TRBD1. The V gene's germline CDR1 is MDHEN and CDR2 SYDVKM. The CDR3 consists of 13 residues. J gave up 5 bases and V 4 bases, and 2 bases lay outside the gene matches. The CDR3 region has the DNA TGTGCCAGCAGTTCCGGGACAGACAATGAGCAGTTCTTC. It translates to CASSSGTDNEQFF. The full variable domain, its missing parts supplied by reference TRBV28 and TRBJ2-1, is DVKVTQSSRYLVKRTGEKVFLECVQDMDHENMFWYRQDPGLGLRLIYFSYDVKMKEKGDIPEGYSVSREKKERFSLILESASTNQTSMYLCASSSGTDNEQFFGPGTRLTVL.

This clonotype has more than one count but fewer than ten. The chain employs TRBV2 and TRBJ2-7; perhaps D is TRBD1 or TRBD2 (5 bases each). V lost 6 bases to trimming and J lost 3 bases, with 12 bases between them. Germline assignment: CDR1 SNHLY and CDR2 FYNNEI. The CDR3 covers 13 residues. This CDR3 is CASRDGASYEQYF. CDR3 sequence (DNA): TGTGCCAGCAGGGACGGGGCTAGCTACGAGCAGTACTTC.

This clonotype was detected ten times or more. J is TRBJ2-3 and V is TRBV28; 10 nucleotides line up with TRBD1. V gave up 3 bases and J gave up 1 base; unmatched junction bases: 7. The CDR3 is made up of 17 amino acids. Germline CDR1 reads MDHEN; CDR2 reads SYDVKM. The CDR3 sequence is CASSFLRTGGGTDTQYF. DNA for the CDR3: TGTGCCAGCAGTTTCCTACGGACAGGGGGAGGCACAGATACGCAGTATTTT.

The V gene is TRBV20-1, the J gene TRBJ1-3; D uncertain. There are 13 residues in the CDR3. Between the trimmed V and J ends, which lost 3 bases and 0 bases, there was a span of 6 bases. Germline CDR1 reads DFQATT; CDR2 reads SNEGSKA (reference sequence). This CDR3 reads CSARLGSGNTIYF. For the CDR3, the DNA is TGCAGTGCTAGGCTCGGCTCTGGAAACACCATATATTTT.

This clonotype was counted between two and nine times. The chain has TRBV10-3 and TRBJ2-2, with TRBD1 matching 9 bases. Trimming removed 4 bases from V and 2 bases from J; junction bases left unmatched: 11. The CDR3 runs to 18 residues. Germline CDR1 and CDR2: ENHRY and SYGVKD. CDR3 loop: CAISGRDRVPDNTGELFF. In DNA, the CDR3 is TGTGCCATCAGTGGCCGGGACAGGGTTCCAGACAACACCGGGGAGCTGTTTTTT.

This clonotype was observed many times. The chain is built from TRBV20-1 and TRBJ1-4; D is possibly TRBD1 (5 bases). V was pared by 0 bases and J by 3 bases, with 17 bases between. Germline V gene sequence: CDR1 DFQATT, CDR2 SNEGSKA (reference sequence). CDR3 length: 17 residues. The CDR3 loop is CSARDPLFRGANEKLFF. In DNA form, the CDR3 reads TGCAGTGCTAGAGATCCCCTATTCCGGGGGGCTAATGAAAAACTGTTTTTT.

There are many counts of this clonotype. J is TRBJ1-2 and V is TRBV25-1; the D gene is possibly TRBD1 (5 bases). Trimming took off 6 bases at V and 5 bases at J, with 13 bases between the two ends. Per the germline V gene, CDR1 is MGHDK and CDR2 is SYGVNS. The CDR3 length is 13 residues. The CDR3 DNA reads TGTGCCAGCAGGACTGGGGGGGATTATGGCTACACCTTC. Amino acid sequence: CASRTGGDYGYTF.

This clonotype was detected ten times or more. The chain recombines TRBV5-1 with TRBJ1-4, with TRBD1 as a possible D gene (6 bases). From germline, CDR1 is SGHRS and CDR2 YFSETQ. Trimming removed 2 bases from V and 8 bases from J, with 19 bases in between. The CDR3 sequence is 16 residues long. CDR3 sequence reads: CASSLTGPDRGEKLFF. The CDR3 DNA follows: TGCGCCAGCAGCTTAACAGGGCCCGACCGAGGGGAAAAACTGTTTTTT.

In its sample, this clonotype was seen many times. The chain employs TRBV13 and TRBJ2-5, with D perhaps TRBD1 (6 bases). Germline CDR1 is PRHDT and CDR2 is FYEKMQ (reference sequence). The CDR3 has 18 residues. Trimming left V 3 bases short and J 5 bases short, with 25 bases between. Here the CDR3 DNA reads TGTGCCAGCAGCTTTTGGGACACTCGTTCCGAATTTCGGGAGACCCAGTACTTC. Translation gives CASSFWDTRSEFRETQYF.

This clonotype has a count of ten or more. The chain recombines TRBV30 with TRBJ2-7, with TRBD2 matching 7 bases. Germline V gene sequence: CDR1 GTSNPN, CDR2 SVGIG (reference sequence). The CDR3 consists of 12 residues. Germline trimming cut 4 bases from V and 3 bases from J; bases unmatched to any gene: 3. CDR3 residues: CAWTPGGYEQYF. DNA of the CDR3: TGTGCCTGGACCCCGGGGGGCTACGAGCAGTACTTC.

This chain links TRBV28 with TRBJ2-7; 9 positions agree with TRBD1. Germline values: CDR1 MDHEN, CDR2 SYDVKM. This CDR3 has 11 amino acids. V lost 10 bases to trimming and J lost 7 bases; unmatched junction nucleotides: 5. DNA for the CDR3: TGTGCCATACAGGGGGCGGATGAGCAGTACTTC. Amino acids: CAIQGADEQYF.

There are many counts of this clonotype. This chain uses TRBV5-6 with TRBJ2-5, with D possibly TRBD1 on 6 matching bases. V was pared by 0 bases and J by 6 bases, with 12 bases between. In germline, CDR1 is SGHDT, CDR2 YYEEEE. The CDR3 spans 14 residues. The CDR3 reads CASSLVSGTQTQYF. As DNA, the CDR3 is TGTGCCAGCAGCTTGGTATCAGGGACACAGACCCAGTACTTC.

The table lists this clonotype with many counts. The V and J genes are TRBV11-2 and TRBJ2-7, with 10 bases aligning to TRBD1. Germline loops: CDR1 SGHAT, CDR2 FQNNGV. The J segment lost 6 bases and the V segment lost 7 bases, leaving 12 bases of the junction unmatched. The CDR3 length is 15 residues. The CDR3 protein is CASIPGQGTSGEQYF. In nucleotides, the CDR3 is TGTGCCAGCATCCCGGGACAGGGGACATCGGGCGAGCAGTACTTC.

This clonotype was detected a few times. V usage is TRBV29-1 and J usage is TRBJ1-2; a possible D gene is TRBD1 (6 bases). The CDR3 sequence is 12 residues long. Trimming took off 3 bases at V and 8 bases at J, with 13 bases between the two ends. CDR1 SQVTM and CDR2 ANQGSEA come from the germline V gene. This CDR3 is CSVESGAEGYTF. The CDR3 region has the DNA TGCAGCGTTGAGTCGGGGGCAGAAGGCTACACCTTC.

This clonotype has ten or more counts. This sequence joins TRBV2 and TRBJ2-3; D ambiguous. The CDR3 spans 13 residues. The V and J ends lost 5 bases and 4 bases respectively, with 10 bases between them. In germline, CDR1 is SNHLY, CDR2 FYNNEI. CDR3 DNA sequence: TGTGCCAGCAGTAGCGAAAGGTCAGATACGCAGTATTTT. It translates to CASSSERSDTQYF.

This clonotype showed up many times. The chain is built from TRBV10-3 and TRBJ1-6; 9 bases map to TRBD1. J gave up 5 bases and V 0 bases, and 5 bases lay outside the gene matches. The CDR3 loop spans 17 amino acids. Germline V gene sequence: CDR1 ENHRY, CDR2 SYGVKD. This CDR3 reads CAISESWDRENNSPLHF. The CDR3 bases are TGTGCCATCAGTGAGTCTTGGGACAGGGAGAATAATTCACCCCTCCACTTT.